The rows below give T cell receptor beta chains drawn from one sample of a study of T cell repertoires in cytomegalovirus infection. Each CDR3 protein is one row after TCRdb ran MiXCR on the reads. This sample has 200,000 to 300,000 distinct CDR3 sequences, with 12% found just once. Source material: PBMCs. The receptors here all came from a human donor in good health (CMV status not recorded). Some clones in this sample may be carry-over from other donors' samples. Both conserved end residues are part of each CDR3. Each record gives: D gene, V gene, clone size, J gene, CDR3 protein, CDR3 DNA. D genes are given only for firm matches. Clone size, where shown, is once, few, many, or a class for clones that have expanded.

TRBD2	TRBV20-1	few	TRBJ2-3	CSARLVSGVTDTQYF	TGCAGTGCTAGACTCGTTAGCGGGGTCACAGATACGCAGTATTTT
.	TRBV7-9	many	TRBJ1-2	CASSIFGGVYGYTF	TGTGCCAGCAGCATTTTTGGGGGCGTCTATGGCTACACCTTC
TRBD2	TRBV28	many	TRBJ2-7	CASSPQWEGPYEQYF	TGTGCCAGCAGCCCCCAGTGGGAGGGCCCCTACGAGCAGTACTTC
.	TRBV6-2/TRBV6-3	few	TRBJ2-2	CASKGANTGELFF	TGTGCCAGCAAGGGTGCGAACACCGGGGAGCTGTTTTTT
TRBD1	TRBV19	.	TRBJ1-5	CASTSAGQGALQPQHF	TGTGCCAGTACCTCAGCCGGACAGGGGGCCCTCCAGCCCCAGCATTTT
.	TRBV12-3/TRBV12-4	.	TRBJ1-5	CASCRGNQPQHF	TGTGCCAGCTGCAGAGGGAATCAGCCCCAGCATTTT
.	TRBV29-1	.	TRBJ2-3	CSVIRDTQYF	TGCAGCGTTATAAGGGATACGCAGTATTTT
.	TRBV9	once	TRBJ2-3	CASSVARRIGTDTQYF	TGTGCCAGCAGCGTAGCTCGAAGGATCGGCACAGATACGCAGTATTTT
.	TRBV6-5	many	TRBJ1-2	CATQRRQNYGYTF	TGTGCCACCCAGCGGAGGCAGAACTATGGCTACACCTTC
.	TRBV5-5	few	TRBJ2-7	CASSPGTLGEQYF	TGTGCCAGCAGCCCCGGGACCCTAGGGGAGCAGTACTTC
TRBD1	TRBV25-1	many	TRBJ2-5	CASSDPRTGGHQETQYF	TGTGCCAGCAGTGACCCCCGGACAGGGGGGCACCAAGAGACCCAGTACTTC
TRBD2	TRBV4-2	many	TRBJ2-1	CASSAETSGSGNEQFF	TGTGCCAGCAGCGCGGAGACTAGCGGGAGTGGCAATGAGCAGTTCTTC
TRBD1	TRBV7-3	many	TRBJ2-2	CASSPRTGATGELFF	TGTGCCAGCAGCCCACGGACAGGGGCAACCGGGGAGCTGTTTTTT
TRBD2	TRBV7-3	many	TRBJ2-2	CASGVPASGSWELFF	TGTGCCAGTGGGGTCCCAGCTAGCGGGAGCTGGGAGCTGTTTTTT
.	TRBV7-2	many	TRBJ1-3	CATLISWGAGNTIYF	TGTGCCACCCTTATTAGCTGGGGCGCCGGAAACACCATATATTTT
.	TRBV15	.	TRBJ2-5	CATSKDVGFQETQYF	TGTGCCACCAGCAAGGATGTGGGGTTCCAAGAGACCCAGTACTTC
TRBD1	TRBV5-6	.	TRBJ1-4	CASSSSSDRQKLFF	TGTGCCAGCAGCTCCTCCTCGGACAGGCAAAAACTGTTTTTT
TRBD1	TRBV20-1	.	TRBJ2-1	CSARPYTGQDYNEQFF	TGCAGTGCTAGACCTTATACGGGACAGGATTACAATGAGCAGTTCTTC
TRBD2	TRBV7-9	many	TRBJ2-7	CASSLAGGGEQYF	TGTGCCAGCAGCTTAGCAGGCGGGGGCGAGCAGTACTTC
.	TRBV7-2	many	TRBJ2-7	CASSLVAIGEQYF	TGTGCCAGCAGCTTAGTAGCAATCGGTGAGCAGTACTTC
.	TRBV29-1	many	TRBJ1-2	CSVEDSSAVGYGYTF	TGCAGCGTTGAAGACTCCTCCGCGGTCGGGTATGGCTACACCTTC
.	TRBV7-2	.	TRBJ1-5	CASSLVGKPQHF	TGTGCCAGCAGCTTAGTAGGCAAGCCCCAGCATTTT
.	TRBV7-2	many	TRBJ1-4	CASSFRGLGEKLFF	TGTGCCAGCAGCTTTCGAGGGCTCGGTGAAAAACTGTTTTTT
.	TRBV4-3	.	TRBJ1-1	CASSQAGDTEAFF	TGCGCCAGCAGCCAGGCAGGGGACACTGAAGCTTTCTTT